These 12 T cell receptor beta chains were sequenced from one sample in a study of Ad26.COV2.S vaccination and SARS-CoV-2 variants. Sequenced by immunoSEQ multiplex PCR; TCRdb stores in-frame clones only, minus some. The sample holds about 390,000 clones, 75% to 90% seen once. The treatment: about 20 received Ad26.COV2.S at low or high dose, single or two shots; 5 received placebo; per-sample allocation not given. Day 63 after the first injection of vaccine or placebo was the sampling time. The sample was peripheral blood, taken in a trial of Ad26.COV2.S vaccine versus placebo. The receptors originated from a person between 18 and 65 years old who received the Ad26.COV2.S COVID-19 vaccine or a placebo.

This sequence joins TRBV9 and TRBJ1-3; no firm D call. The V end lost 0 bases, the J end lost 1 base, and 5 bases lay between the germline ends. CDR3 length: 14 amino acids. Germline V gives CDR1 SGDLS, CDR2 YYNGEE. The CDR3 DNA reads TGTGCCAGCAGCGTAGACAGATCTGGAAACACCATATATTTT. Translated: CASSVDRSGNTIYF.

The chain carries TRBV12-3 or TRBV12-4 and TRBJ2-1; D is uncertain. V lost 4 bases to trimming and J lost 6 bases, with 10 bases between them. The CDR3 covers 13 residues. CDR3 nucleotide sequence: TGTGCCAGCAGTTATAACAGCCCCAATGAGCAGTTCTTC. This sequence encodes CASSYNSPNEQFF.

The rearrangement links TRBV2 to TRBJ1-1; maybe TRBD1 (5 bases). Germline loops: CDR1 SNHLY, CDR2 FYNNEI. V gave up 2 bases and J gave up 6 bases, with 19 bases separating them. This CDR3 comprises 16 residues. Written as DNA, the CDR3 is TGTGCCAGCAGTGAATTTAGGATGGACACACAATCTGAAGCTTTCTTT. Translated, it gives CASSEFRMDTQSEAFF.

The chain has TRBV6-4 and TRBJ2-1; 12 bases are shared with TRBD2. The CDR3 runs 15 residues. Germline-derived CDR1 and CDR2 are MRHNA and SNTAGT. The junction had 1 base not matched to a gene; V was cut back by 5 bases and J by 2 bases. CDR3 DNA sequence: TGTGCCAGCAGTCTAGCGGGGGGGGCCTACAATGAGCAGTTCTTC. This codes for CASSLAGGAYNEQFF.

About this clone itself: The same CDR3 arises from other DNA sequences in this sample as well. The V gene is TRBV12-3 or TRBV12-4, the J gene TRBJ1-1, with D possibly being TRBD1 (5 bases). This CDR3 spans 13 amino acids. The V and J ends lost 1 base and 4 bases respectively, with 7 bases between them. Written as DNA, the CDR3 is TGTGCCAGCAGTTTAGGGGGGGGCACTGAAGCTTTCTTT. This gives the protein CASSLGGGTEAFF.

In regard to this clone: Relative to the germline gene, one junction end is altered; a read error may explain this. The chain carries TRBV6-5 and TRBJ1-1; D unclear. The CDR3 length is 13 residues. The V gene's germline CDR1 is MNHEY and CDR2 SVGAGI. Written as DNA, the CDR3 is TGTGCCAGCAGTGACTCTCGGAAGATTGAAGCTTTCTTT. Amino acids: CASSDSRKIEAFF.

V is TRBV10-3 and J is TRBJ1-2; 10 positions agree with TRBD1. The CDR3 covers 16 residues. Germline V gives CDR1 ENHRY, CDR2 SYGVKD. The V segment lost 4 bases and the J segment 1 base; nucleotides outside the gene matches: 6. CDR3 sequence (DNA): TGTGCCATCAGTGCCGGGACAGGGGCCAGTAACTATGGCTACACCTTC. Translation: CAISAGTGASNYGYTF.

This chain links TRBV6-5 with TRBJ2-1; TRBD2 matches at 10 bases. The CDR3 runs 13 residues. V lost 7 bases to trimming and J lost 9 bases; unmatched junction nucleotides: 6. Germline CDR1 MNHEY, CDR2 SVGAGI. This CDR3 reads CASTERGGSEQFF. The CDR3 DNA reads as TGTGCCAGCACAGAGCGGGGGGGGAGTGAGCAGTTCTTC.

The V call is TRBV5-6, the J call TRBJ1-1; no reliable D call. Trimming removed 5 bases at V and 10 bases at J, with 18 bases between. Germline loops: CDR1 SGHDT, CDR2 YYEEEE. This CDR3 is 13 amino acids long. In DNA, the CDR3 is TGTGCCAGCAGGTTGTACCCTGCATCATCAGCTTTCTTT. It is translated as CASRLYPASSAFF.

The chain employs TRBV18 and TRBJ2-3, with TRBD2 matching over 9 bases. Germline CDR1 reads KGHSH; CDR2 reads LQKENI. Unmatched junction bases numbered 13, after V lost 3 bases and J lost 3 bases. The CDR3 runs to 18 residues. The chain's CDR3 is CASSPIIAGAIGTDTQYF. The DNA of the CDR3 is TGTGCCAGCTCACCCATAATAGCGGGGGCCATCGGTACAGATACGCAGTATTTT.

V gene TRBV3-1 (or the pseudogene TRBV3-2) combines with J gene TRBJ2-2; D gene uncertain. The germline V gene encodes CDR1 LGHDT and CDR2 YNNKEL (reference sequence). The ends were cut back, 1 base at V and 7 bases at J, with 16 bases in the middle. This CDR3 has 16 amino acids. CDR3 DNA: TGTGCCAGCAGCCAAGTGCCCCCGGGTACCGGCGGGGAGCTGTTTTTT. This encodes CASSQVPPGTGGELFF.

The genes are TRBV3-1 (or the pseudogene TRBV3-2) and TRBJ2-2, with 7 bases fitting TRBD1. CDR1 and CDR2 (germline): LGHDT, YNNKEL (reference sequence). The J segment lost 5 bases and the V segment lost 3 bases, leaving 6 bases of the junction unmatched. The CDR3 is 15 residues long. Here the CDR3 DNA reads TGTGCCAGCAGCCAGGGACAGTTTCGAACCGGGGAGCTGTTTTTT. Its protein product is CASSQGQFRTGELFF.